Listed below are T cell receptor beta chains from one sample, sequenced in a study of blood T cell repertoires in COVID-19. The assay was immunoSEQ multiplex PCR, and TCRdb's table has in-frame clones only and misses some. The repertoire holds 110,000 or so clones, with 85% to 90% as singletons. Sequences were obtained from peripheral blood. The receptors were sampled from a woman aged 50 to 60 with acute or convalescent COVID-19. Both conserved end residues are part of each CDR3.

J gene	V gene	CDR3 protein
TRBJ2-7	TRBV2	CASSSSGGSFYEQYF
TRBJ2-7	TRBV14	CASSQTAVSGEQYF
TRBJ2-3	TRBV7-2	CASSLGRLQGTQYF
TRBJ2-5	TRBV11-2	CASKLAGLETQYF
TRBJ2-7	TRBV3-1/TRBV3-2	CASSQAAIFPQPEQYF
TRBJ2-1	TRBV7-6	CASSLVTGEQFF
TRBJ2-7	TRBV5-4	CASSLKASGLSTRHYEQYF
TRBJ1-6	TRBV15	CATSRGGGNSPLHF
TRBJ2-2	TRBV5-4	CASSLPRDSGELFF
TRBJ2-3	TRBV9	CASSVVGRTDTQYF
TRBJ2-1	TRBV7-9	CASSLGLANEQFF
TRBJ2-1	TRBV4-3	CASSQDSGRRNEQFF
TRBJ2-7	TRBV2	CASSEGERVLYEQYF
TRBJ2-2	TRBV21-1	CASSPRQGRNTGELFF